Shown below are 32 T cell receptor beta chains from a single sample sequenced in a study of shared clonotypes between healthy human individuals. Method: immunoSEQ multiplex PCR; TCRdb's copy keeps in-frame clones and lacks some. This table holds fewer than 600,000 clones, roughly three quarters found once. The sequenced sample was PBMCs. The receptors originated from a woman between 40 and 50 years old in good health. Some clones in this sample may be carry-over from other donors' samples.

This chain uses TRBV4-1 with TRBJ2-2; TRBD2 matches at 9 bases. V lost 0 bases to trimming and J lost 7 bases; unmatched junction nucleotides: 12. This CDR3 contains 18 residues. Germline V gives CDR1 MGHRA, CDR2 YSYEKL. The CDR3 bases are TGCGCCAGCAGCCAAGATGGTCCGGGCGGGAGGGCCGTCGGGGAGCTGTTTTTT. Its translation: CASSQDGPGGRAVGELFF.

V and J are TRBV6-5 and TRBJ2-1, with 10 nucleotides matching TRBD2. This CDR3 has 15 residues. Germline CDR1 MNHEY, CDR2 SVGAGI. V lost 6 bases to trimming and J lost 3 bases; unmatched junction nucleotides: 5. CDR3 sequence reads: CASRHASGSYNEQFF. The CDR3 DNA follows: TGTGCCAGCAGGCACGCTAGCGGGAGCTACAATGAGCAGTTCTTC.

The chain recombines TRBV7-9 with TRBJ2-3; TRBD2 matches at 8 bases. The CDR3 runs to 18 residues. The trim removed 5 bases at V and 2 bases at J, leaving 15 bases unmatched. Looked up from germline, CDR1 is SEHNR and CDR2 is FQNEAQ (reference sequence). The DNA of the CDR3 is TGTGCCAGCAGCGGTAGAGGTGGCACGGGAGGGATCACAGATACGCAGTATTTT. Amino acids: CASSGRGGTGGITDTQYF.

The DNA for the CDR3 is TGTGCCAGCAGCTGGGACAGGGGGCTGGTGGAGACCCAGTACTTC. Protein: CASSWDRGLVETQYF. The chain employs TRBV11-2 and TRBJ2-5; 12 positions agree with TRBD1. The V and J ends lost 4 bases and 5 bases, in that order; junction bases with no gene match: 5. The germline CDR1 and CDR2 sequences are SGHAT and FQNNGV. The CDR3 runs to 15 residues.

This clone was observed a single time. The chain couples TRBV10-2 to TRBJ1-4, with no clear D. Germline CDR1 and CDR2: WSHSY and SAAADI. This CDR3 region has 15 residues. Trimming shortened V by 6 bases and J by 8 bases, and 19 bases separated the two germline ends. Written as DNA, the CDR3 is TGCGCCAGCAGCCCAGCGGGGTATGGCAAAGAAAAACTGTTTTTT. It codes for CASSPAGYGKEKLFF.

This clone was picked up one time. The chain carries TRBV6-6 and TRBJ1-5; TRBD1 is a possible D gene (6 bases). V lost 4 bases to trimming and J lost 5 bases, with 12 bases between them. This CDR3 contains 14 residues. Germline V CDR1 and CDR2: MNHNY, SVGAGI (reference sequence). The CDR3 DNA follows: TGTGCCAGCAGTTCACAGGGCGGATATCAGCCCCAGCATTTT. Translating it yields CASSSQGGYQPQHF.

This clone was recorded a few times. The V and J genes are TRBV7-2 and TRBJ2-3; TRBD2 matches 9 bases. V dropped 4 bases and J dropped 0; count of bases not matched to a gene: 5. Germline CDR1 SGHTA, CDR2 FQGNSA. This CDR3 has 16 residues. The CDR3 spells CASSSGAGGSTDTQYF. CDR3 DNA: TGTGCCAGCAGCTCAGGGGCGGGAGGGAGCACAGATACGCAGTATTTT.

In the case of this clone: The sample carries other DNA sequences with the same CDR3. The chain is built from TRBV29-1 and TRBJ2-3; D not resolved. Per germline, CDR1 SQVTM and CDR2 ANQGSEA. The CDR3 totals 10 residues. The ends were cut back, 4 bases at V and 6 bases at J, with 5 bases in the middle. The CDR3: CSVGPDTQYF. In DNA form, the CDR3 reads TGCAGCGTTGGGCCGGATACGCAGTATTTT.

This sequence joins TRBV10-3 and TRBJ1-1; weak D call: TRBD1 (5 bases). Germline V lookup: CDR1 ENHRY, CDR2 SYGVKD. The CDR3 totals 13 residues. V shed 6 bases and J shed 6 bases, with 14 bases lying between them. This CDR3 is CAISQGSSAEAFF. For the CDR3, the DNA is TGTGCCATCAGCCAGGGATCGAGCGCTGAAGCTTTCTTT.

The chain couples TRBV9 to TRBJ2-3, with 9 positions matching TRBD1. With V trimmed by 3 bases and J by 3 bases, 2 bases remained unmatched. Germline-derived CDR1 and CDR2 are SGDLS and YYNGEE. CDR3 size: 14 residues. The CDR3 loop is CASSAGQGTDTQYF. The CDR3 nucleotides read TGTGCCAGCAGCGCGGGACAGGGAACAGATACGCAGTATTTT. Variable domain in full (rest from reference TRBV9 and TRBJ2-3): DSGVTQTPKHLITATGQRVTLRCSPRSGDLSVYWYQQSLDQGLQFLIQYYNGEERAKGNILERFSAQQFPDLHSELNLSSLELGDSALYFCASSAGQGTDTQYFGPGTRLTVL.

About this clone itself: One end of the junction fails to match germline, which may point to a read error. V usage is TRBV29-1 and J usage is TRBJ1-2, with D maybe TRBD1 (5 bases). CDR3 length: 13 residues. Per the germline V gene, CDR1 is SQVTM and CDR2 is ANQGSEA. CDR3 nucleotides: TGCAGCGTCTCAAGGGGCAGGGACTATAGCTACACCTTC. Encoded protein: CSVSRGRDYSYTF.

The CDR3 here is CASSLDLRAYEQYF. The CDR3 DNA sequence: TGTGCCAGCAGCTTAGATCTCAGGGCCTACGAGCAGTACTTC. The rearrangement uses TRBV11-2 and TRBJ2-7; a possible D gene is TRBD1 (5 bases). Trimming took 0 bases from V and 2 from J, leaving 8 bases between them. The V gene's germline CDR1 is SGHAT and CDR2 FQNNGV. The CDR3 spans 14 residues.

The CDR3 DNA follows: TGTGCCACCAAGGGGGGCGGAAGCAATCAGCCCCAGCATTTT. Its protein product is CATKGGGSNQPQHF. This rearrangement joins TRBV2 to TRBJ1-5; D may be TRBD1 (6 bases). This CDR3 comprises 14 residues. The ends were cut back, 10 bases at V and 1 base at J, with 14 bases in the middle. Germline CDR1 is SNHLY and CDR2 is FYNNEI.

This chain connects TRBV5-1 to TRBJ1-2; D gene ambiguous. V was clipped by 0 bases and J by 0 bases, with 12 bases between them. The CDR3 is 16 amino acids. Per germline, CDR1 SGHRS and CDR2 YFSETQ. CDR3 coding DNA: TGCGCCAGCAGCTTGGAAGGCGGTTTAGCTAACTATGGCTACACCTTC. Its translation: CASSLEGGLANYGYTF.

The chain is built from TRBV11-1 and TRBJ2-1, with D possibly matching TRBD2 (7 bases). Germline CDR1 is SGHAT and CDR2 is FQDESV (reference sequence). Trimming removed 6 bases at V and 3 bases at J, with 15 bases between. The CDR3 has 15 amino acids. The CDR3: CASRGRGSNYNEQFF. CDR3 coding DNA: TGTGCCAGCAGGGGGAGGGGGAGTAACTACAATGAGCAGTTCTTC.

The V and J genes are TRBV15 and TRBJ2-1, with D perhaps matching TRBD2 (6 bases). Germline loops: CDR1 LNHNV, CDR2 YYDKDF (reference sequence). Trimming left V 9 bases short and J 0 bases short, with 21 bases between. The CDR3 runs 17 residues. The CDR3 sequence: CATGGSPAPSSYNEQFF. The CDR3 bases are TGTGCCACGGGGGGATCCCCTGCACCGAGCTCCTACAATGAGCAGTTCTTC.

V is TRBV2 and J is TRBJ2-1, with 12 bases identical to TRBD2. The J segment lost 8 bases and the V segment lost 7 bases, leaving 6 bases of the junction unmatched. Germline-derived CDR1 and CDR2 are SNHLY and FYNNEI. This CDR3 has 14 amino acids. The CDR3 loop is CASIRLAGVDEQFF. CDR3 bases: TGTGCCAGCATTCGACTAGCGGGAGTGGATGAGCAGTTCTTC.

This chain connects TRBV28 to TRBJ1-6, with TRBD1 identical over 7 bases. The J segment lost 8 bases and the V segment lost 3 bases, leaving 1 base of the junction unmatched. Germline CDR1 is MDHEN and CDR2 is SYDVKM. CDR3 length: 13 amino acids. CDR3 residues: CASSFDRDSPLHF. CDR3 DNA sequence: TGTGCCAGCAGTTTTGACAGGGATTCACCCCTCCACTTT.

This chain joins TRBV7-8 and TRBJ2-1; 7 bases match TRBD2. The CDR3 sequence is 16 residues long. V lost 0 bases to trimming and J lost 2 bases; unmatched junction nucleotides: 4. Germline loops: CDR1 SGHVS, CDR2 FQNEAQ. CDR3 residues: CASSLATSGTYNEQFF. CDR3 coding DNA: TGTGCCAGCAGCTTAGCGACGAGCGGGACCTACAATGAGCAGTTCTTC.

This clone was seen a few times. This chain links TRBV30 with TRBJ2-1, with TRBD2 identical over 9 bases. The CDR3 spans 15 residues. Germline V CDR1 and CDR2: GTSNPN, SVGIG (reference sequence). Trimming at V came to 0 bases and at J to 7 bases, leaving 7 bases not matched to a gene. The CDR3 loop is CAWSVGSSGINEQFF. The CDR3, as DNA: TGTGCCTGGAGTGTAGGTTCTAGCGGGATAAATGAGCAGTTCTTC. The full variable domain, its missing parts supplied by reference TRBV30 and TRBJ2-1, is SQTIHQWPATLVQPVGSPLSLECTVEGTSNPNLYWYRQAAGRGLQLLFYSVGIGQISSEVPQNLSASRPQDRQFILSSKKLLLSDSGFYLCAWSVGSSGINEQFFGPGTRLTVL.

Only one count was recorded for this clone. The V gene is TRBV6-6, the J gene TRBJ2-7, with TRBD1 identical over 7 bases. Germline-derived CDR1 and CDR2 are MNHNY and SVGAGI (reference sequence). Germline trimming cut 7 bases from V and 2 bases from J; bases unmatched to any gene: 5. This CDR3 has 13 residues. The CDR3 protein is CASNQGTAYEQYF. CDR3 sequence (DNA): TGTGCCAGCAATCAGGGGACAGCCTACGAGCAGTACTTC.

Notes on this clone: This CDR3 is also generated by other DNA sequences in the sample. The chain uses TRBV18 and TRBJ1-5, with 7 bases aligning to TRBD1. Germline CDR1 is KGHSH and CDR2 is LQKENI. This CDR3 comprises 14 residues. The ends lost 6 bases at V and 7 bases at J; junction bases unmatched: 9. The CDR3 nucleotides read TGTGCCAGCTCCCCAGGAACAGGGGACCAGCCCCAGCATTTT. It encodes CASSPGTGDQPQHF.

The sample holds a few counts of this clone. The chain employs TRBV5-6 and TRBJ2-1, with D unclear. Germline V gene sequence: CDR1 SGHDT, CDR2 YYEEEE. V lost 2 bases to trimming and J lost 1 base, with 7 bases between them. The CDR3 spans 14 residues. CDR3 region: CASSFWQSYNEQFF. The CDR3, as DNA: TGTGCCAGCAGCTTTTGGCAATCCTACAATGAGCAGTTCTTC.

The chain joins TRBV10-3 to TRBJ1-1; TRBD1 agrees at 8 bases. The CDR3 is made up of 17 amino acids. The V gene end was trimmed by 0 bases and the J gene end by 6 bases; junction bases not matched to a gene: 12. Germline CDR1 ENHRY, CDR2 SYGVKD. The CDR3 spells CAISESSVTGDSAEAFF. The CDR3 nucleotides read TGTGCCATCAGTGAGTCGAGTGTGACAGGGGATAGTGCTGAAGCTTTCTTT.

The chain carries TRBV11-2 and TRBJ2-2; no clear D gene. The length of the CDR3 is 12 residues. Trimming took 2 bases from V and 7 from J, leaving 5 bases between them. The germline CDR1 and CDR2 sequences are SGHAT and FQNNGV. The DNA of the CDR3 is TGTGCCAGCAGCTTATCCGGCGGGGAGCTGTTTTTT. This sequence encodes CASSLSGGELFF.

The V call is TRBV5-4, the J call TRBJ2-7; TRBD2 agrees at 8 bases. Looked up from germline, CDR1 is SGHNT and CDR2 is YYREEE (reference sequence). Losses at the gene ends were 4 bases for V and 2 bases for J; bases not matched to a gene: 5. This CDR3 comprises 14 residues. CDR3 DNA sequence: TGTGCCAGCAGCCCGGGGGGGACCGCCTACGAGCAGTACTTC. It codes for CASSPGGTAYEQYF.

J is TRBJ2-7 and V is TRBV28; TRBD2 might be the D (5 bases). Per the germline V gene, CDR1 is MDHEN and CDR2 is SYDVKM. The CDR3 loop spans 14 amino acids. Trimming removed 7 bases from V and 3 bases from J, with 16 bases in between. The CDR3 reads CASTRGAHGYEQYF. The DNA of the CDR3 is TGTGCCAGCACCCGGGGTGCCCACGGCTACGAGCAGTACTTC.

This clone turned up a few times. The V call is TRBV4-2, the J call TRBJ2-5, with 7 bases lining up with TRBD2. Trimming took 0 bases from V and 1 from J; bases not matched to a gene: 5. The CDR3 length is 16 residues. CDR1 LGHNA and CDR2 YNFKEQ come from the germline V gene. CDR3 loop: CASSQDLGGGQETQYF. In DNA, the CDR3 is TGTGCCAGCAGCCAAGACCTGGGGGGGGGCCAAGAGACCCAGTACTTC.

This rearrangement joins TRBV13 to TRBJ1-6, with D tentatively TRBD1 (6 bases). The CDR3 is made up of 13 amino acids. The V gene's germline CDR1 is PRHDT and CDR2 FYEKMQ (reference sequence). With 5 bases removed from V and 16 bases from J, the gap between germline ends came to 18 bases. The CDR3 bases are TGTGCCAGCAGCCTCCGGACAGCCGAGATGCTCCACTTT. Protein: CASSLRTAEMLHF.

The chain links TRBV5-6 to TRBJ1-1; D call uncertain. From germline, CDR1 is SGHDT and CDR2 YYEEEE. Trimming shortened V by 3 bases and J by 6 bases, and 9 bases separated the two germline ends. This CDR3 has 12 residues. In DNA, the CDR3 is TGTGCCAGCAGCTACGGGAGCGCTGAAGCTTTCTTT. Translated, it gives CASSYGSAEAFF.

This clone was recorded once. This chain uses TRBV6-4 with TRBJ2-1, with 9 bases fitting TRBD2. CDR1 is MRHNA, CDR2 SNTAGT, per germline. The CDR3 has 14 residues. V lost 6 bases, J lost 7 bases, and 7 bases stayed unmatched. CDR3 sequence (DNA): TGTGCCAGCAGCGTAGCGGGAGACACGAATGAGCAGTTCTTC. This gives the protein CASSVAGDTNEQFF.

A few counts support this clone. J is TRBJ2-2 and V is TRBV27; D remains unclear. V was shortened by 0 bases and J by 1 base, with 6 bases between the two germline ends. The CDR3 is 15 amino acids. Germline lookup yields CDR1 MNHEY and CDR2 SMNVEV (reference sequence). CDR3 sequence (DNA): TGTGCCAGCAGTTTATCCTCAGGGAACACCGGGGAGCTGTTTTTT. This codes for CASSLSSGNTGELFF.